Listed here is a single TCR beta chain. The CDR3 length is 15 residues. The V gene's germline CDR1 is PRHDT and CDR2 FYEKMQ (reference sequence). V was pared by 6 bases and J by 1 base, with 4 bases of the junction left unmatched. The data stem from a study of cytomegalovirus exposure and HLA in healthy donors. Amplification used 60 Vbeta primers and 13 Jbeta primers. The repertoire was sequenced with immunoSEQ multiplex PCR; TCRdb's copy has only in-frame clones and lacks some. The sample carries roughly 150,000 clones, 65% to 90% recorded once. V usage is TRBV13 and J usage is TRBJ2-1, with 9 positions matching TRBD1. The sequence was collected from a woman aged 45 to 65 in good health and CMV-seropositive. The sequencing input was PBMCs. The CDR3: CASRGGQGSYNEQFF. In nucleotides, the CDR3 is TGTGCCAGCAGGGGGGGACAGGGATCCTACAATGAGCAGTTCTTC.